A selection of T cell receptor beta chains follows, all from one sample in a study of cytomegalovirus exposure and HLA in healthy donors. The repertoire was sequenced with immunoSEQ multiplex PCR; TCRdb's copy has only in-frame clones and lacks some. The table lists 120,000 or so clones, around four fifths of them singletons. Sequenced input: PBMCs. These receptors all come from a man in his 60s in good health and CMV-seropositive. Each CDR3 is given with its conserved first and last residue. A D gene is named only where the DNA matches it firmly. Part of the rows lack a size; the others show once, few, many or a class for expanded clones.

CDR3nt: TGTGCCAGCAGCGTAGCTAGTAGGGGACTAGTTTCCGGCGAGCAGTACTTC; CDR3aa: CASSVASRGLVSGEQYF; abundance: .; j_gene: TRBJ2-7; v_gene: TRBV9; d_gene: TRBD2
CDR3nt: TGTGCCAGCACCCCGTTTGAGGACACCATATATTTT; CDR3aa: CASTPFEDTIYF; abundance: .; j_gene: TRBJ1-3; v_gene: TRBV7-2; d_gene: .
CDR3nt: TGTGCCAGCAGCATGACAGGGTACGAGCAGTACTTC; CDR3aa: CASSMTGYEQYF; abundance: once; j_gene: TRBJ2-7; v_gene: TRBV5-6; d_gene: TRBD1
CDR3nt: TGCGCCAGCAGCCAAGAATCGTCCAGGGGGTTCAATCAGCCCCAGCATTTT; CDR3aa: CASSQESSRGFNQPQHF; abundance: .; j_gene: TRBJ1-5; v_gene: TRBV4-1; d_gene: TRBD1
CDR3nt: TGTGCCAGCAGCATGACAGGGGGCGACACCGGGGAGCTGTTTTTT; CDR3aa: CASSMTGGDTGELFF; abundance: .; j_gene: TRBJ2-2; v_gene: TRBV5-4; d_gene: TRBD1
CDR3nt: TGTGCCAGCAGTTCCTCGACTAGCGGGAGGGCCACCGGGGAGCTGTTTTTT; CDR3aa: CASSSSTSGRATGELFF; abundance: .; j_gene: TRBJ2-2; v_gene: TRBV28; d_gene: TRBD2
CDR3nt: TGTGCCAGCAGCTTGGTCAGGGGGACTAACTATGGCTACACCTTC; CDR3aa: CASSLVRGTNYGYTF; abundance: .; j_gene: TRBJ1-2; v_gene: TRBV5-6; d_gene: TRBD1
CDR3nt: TGTGCCAGCAGTCGGCGGGACAGGGGGAATGATGGGCAGTTCTTC; CDR3aa: CASSRRDRGNDGQFF; abundance: few; j_gene: TRBJ2-1; v_gene: TRBV6-1; d_gene: TRBD1
CDR3nt: TGTGCCAGCAGCGGGGACAGGTCCTCACCTATGAACACTGAAGCTTTCTTT; CDR3aa: CASSGDRSSPMNTEAFF; abundance: .; j_gene: TRBJ1-1; v_gene: TRBV11-3; d_gene: TRBD1
CDR3nt: TGTGCCACCAGCACAAGACAGGGCCTGATTGAAGCTTTCTTT; CDR3aa: CATSTRQGLIEAFF; abundance: .; j_gene: TRBJ1-1; v_gene: TRBV15; d_gene: TRBD1
CDR3nt: TGTGCCAGCAGCGTAGCGGGGGGCGGCTATGGCTACACCTTC; CDR3aa: CASSVAGGGYGYTF; abundance: .; j_gene: TRBJ1-2; v_gene: TRBV9; d_gene: .
CDR3nt: TGTGCCAGCAGCTTATCTCGGGAGCTTAGGGAGACCCAGTACTTC; CDR3aa: CASSLSRELRETQYF; abundance: once; j_gene: TRBJ2-5; v_gene: TRBV7-9; d_gene: .
CDR3nt: TGTGCCAGCAGCTTAGGTTCCGGACAGGGGCTGTCGCAGTACTTC; CDR3aa: CASSLGSGQGLSQYF; abundance: once; j_gene: TRBJ2-7; v_gene: TRBV11-2; d_gene: TRBD1
CDR3nt: TGTGCCAGCAGCTTCGGGCGGGGGCGTACAGATACGCAGTATTTT; CDR3aa: CASSFGRGRTDTQYF; abundance: once; j_gene: TRBJ2-3; v_gene: TRBV11-3; d_gene: .
CDR3nt: TGTGCCAGCAGTTACGCGGTCACTGAAGCTTTCTTT; CDR3aa: CASSYAVTEAFF; abundance: many; j_gene: TRBJ1-1; v_gene: TRBV6-6; d_gene: .
CDR3nt: TGTGCCTGCCGGGACAGGGGTTTCACTGAAGCTTTCTTT; CDR3aa: CACRDRGFTEAFF; abundance: .; j_gene: TRBJ1-1; v_gene: TRBV6-5; d_gene: TRBD1
CDR3nt: TGTGCCAGTAGCAGGACTAGCGGGGGTCAAGAGACCCAGTACTTC; CDR3aa: CASSRTSGGQETQYF; abundance: .; j_gene: TRBJ2-5; v_gene: TRBV19; d_gene: TRBD2
CDR3nt: TGTGCCTGGAGTGTGACAGGCTTAGAAAACACCATATATTTT; CDR3aa: CAWSVTGLENTIYF; abundance: .; j_gene: TRBJ1-3; v_gene: TRBV30; d_gene: .
CDR3nt: TGTGCCAGCAGCTTTCCCACAGGGGCGGATGAAAAACTGTTTTTT; CDR3aa: CASSFPTGADEKLFF; abundance: .; j_gene: TRBJ1-4; v_gene: TRBV5-6; d_gene: TRBD1
CDR3nt: TGTGCCACCAATAAACCGGGACAGGGAGACTATGGCTACACCTTC; CDR3aa: CATNKPGQGDYGYTF; abundance: .; j_gene: TRBJ1-2; v_gene: TRBV15; d_gene: TRBD1
CDR3nt: TGTGCCAGCAGCAATGACAGGGATCCTGAAAAACTGTTTTTT; CDR3aa: CASSNDRDPEKLFF; abundance: once; j_gene: TRBJ1-4; v_gene: TRBV7-8; d_gene: TRBD1
CDR3nt: TGTGCCTGGAGTGGCGACAGCCAAGAGACCCAGTACTTC; CDR3aa: CAWSGDSQETQYF; abundance: .; j_gene: TRBJ2-5; v_gene: TRBV30; d_gene: .
CDR3nt: TGTGCCAGCTCACCACCGGCCAGGGCAACCACCGGGGAGCTGTTTTTT; CDR3aa: CASSPPARATTGELFF; abundance: .; j_gene: TRBJ2-2; v_gene: TRBV18; d_gene: .
CDR3nt: TGCGCCAGCAGCTTGAATCCTAGCGGGGGGGCTGGTAATGAGCAGTTCTTC; CDR3aa: CASSLNPSGGAGNEQFF; abundance: .; j_gene: TRBJ2-1; v_gene: TRBV5-1; d_gene: TRBD2
CDR3nt: TGTGCTAGCAGCCGAGTCGACGGGGACACCATATATTTT; CDR3aa: CASSRVDGDTIYF; abundance: few; j_gene: TRBJ1-3; v_gene: TRBV7-7; d_gene: .
CDR3nt: TGCGCCAGCAGCGGACGGGGGGATGAAAAACTGTTTTTT; CDR3aa: CASSGRGDEKLFF; abundance: .; j_gene: TRBJ1-4; v_gene: TRBV5-1; d_gene: .
CDR3nt: TGTGCCAGCAGTGTGACTAGCGGGAGAGGGTACTTC; CDR3aa: CASSVTSGRGYF; abundance: .; j_gene: TRBJ2-7; v_gene: TRBV6-5; d_gene: TRBD2
CDR3nt: TGTGCCAGCAGAGGACAGTCGGATAGCAATCAGCCCCAGCATTTT; CDR3aa: CASRGQSDSNQPQHF; abundance: .; j_gene: TRBJ1-5; v_gene: TRBV6-6; d_gene: .
CDR3nt: TGTGCCAGCAGCGTAGATGTTGGGCGCGAGCAGTACTTC; CDR3aa: CASSVDVGREQYF; abundance: .; j_gene: TRBJ2-7; v_gene: TRBV9; d_gene: .
CDR3nt: TGTGCCAGCTCACCGCAGACAGATCAGCCCCAGCATTTT; CDR3aa: CASSPQTDQPQHF; abundance: .; j_gene: TRBJ1-5; v_gene: TRBV18; d_gene: .
CDR3nt: TGTGCCAGTAGTATTCGGGCGGGTAAAAACATTCAGTACTTC; CDR3aa: CASSIRAGKNIQYF; abundance: .; j_gene: TRBJ2-4; v_gene: TRBV19; d_gene: .
CDR3nt: TGTGCCAGCAGTGCCTTTTTCGGTCGAAGCTACGAGCAGTACTTC; CDR3aa: CASSAFFGRSYEQYF; abundance: few; j_gene: TRBJ2-7; v_gene: TRBV2; d_gene: .
CDR3nt: TGTGCCAGTAGTACACAGGGGAACTCCTACAATGAGCAGTTCTTC; CDR3aa: CASSTQGNSYNEQFF; abundance: .; j_gene: TRBJ2-1; v_gene: TRBV19; d_gene: TRBD1
CDR3nt: TGTGCCAGTAGTACAACCCCAGGGAACGGATCTGAAAAACTGTTTTTT; CDR3aa: CASSTTPGNGSEKLFF; abundance: few; j_gene: TRBJ1-4; v_gene: TRBV19; d_gene: .
CDR3nt: TGCGCCAGCAGCTTGTGGGGGGGAGTCTCTGGGGCCAACGTCCTGACTTTC; CDR3aa: CASSLWGGVSGANVLTF; abundance: few; j_gene: TRBJ2-6; v_gene: TRBV5-1; d_gene: TRBD2
CDR3nt: TGTGCCAGCAGCTCTCGAGCCGGGACTAGCAAGGGTGAGACCCAGTACTTC; CDR3aa: CASSSRAGTSKGETQYF; abundance: .; j_gene: TRBJ2-5; v_gene: TRBV7-2; d_gene: TRBD2
CDR3nt: TGCGCCAGCAGCCAACAGACGAGCGGGAGGGCCAGTAACTACGAGCAGTACTTC; CDR3aa: CASSQQTSGRASNYEQYF; abundance: .; j_gene: TRBJ2-7; v_gene: TRBV4-1; d_gene: TRBD2